This T cell receptor beta chain was sequenced in a study of T cells in localized non-small cell lung cancer. V was trimmed by 1 base and J by 5 bases, leaving 15 bases between them. CDR3 length: 15 residues. Germline-derived CDR1 and CDR2 are SGHNT and YYREEE (reference sequence). TCRdb's copy holds only in-frame clones and misses some; the assay was immunoSEQ multiplex PCR. Of about 57,000 clones listed, approximately 93% are singletons. The source was peripheral blood, collected before any cancer treatment. The gene calls are TRBV5-4 and TRBJ2-5, with D perhaps matching TRBD1 or TRBD2 (5 bases each). This clonotype originated in a man aged 35-75 years with stage I lung adenocarcinoma. CDR3 coding DNA: TGTGCCAGCAGCTTGACTAGTGGGGCGGATGAGACCCAGTACTTC. Its translation is CASSLTSGADETQYF.